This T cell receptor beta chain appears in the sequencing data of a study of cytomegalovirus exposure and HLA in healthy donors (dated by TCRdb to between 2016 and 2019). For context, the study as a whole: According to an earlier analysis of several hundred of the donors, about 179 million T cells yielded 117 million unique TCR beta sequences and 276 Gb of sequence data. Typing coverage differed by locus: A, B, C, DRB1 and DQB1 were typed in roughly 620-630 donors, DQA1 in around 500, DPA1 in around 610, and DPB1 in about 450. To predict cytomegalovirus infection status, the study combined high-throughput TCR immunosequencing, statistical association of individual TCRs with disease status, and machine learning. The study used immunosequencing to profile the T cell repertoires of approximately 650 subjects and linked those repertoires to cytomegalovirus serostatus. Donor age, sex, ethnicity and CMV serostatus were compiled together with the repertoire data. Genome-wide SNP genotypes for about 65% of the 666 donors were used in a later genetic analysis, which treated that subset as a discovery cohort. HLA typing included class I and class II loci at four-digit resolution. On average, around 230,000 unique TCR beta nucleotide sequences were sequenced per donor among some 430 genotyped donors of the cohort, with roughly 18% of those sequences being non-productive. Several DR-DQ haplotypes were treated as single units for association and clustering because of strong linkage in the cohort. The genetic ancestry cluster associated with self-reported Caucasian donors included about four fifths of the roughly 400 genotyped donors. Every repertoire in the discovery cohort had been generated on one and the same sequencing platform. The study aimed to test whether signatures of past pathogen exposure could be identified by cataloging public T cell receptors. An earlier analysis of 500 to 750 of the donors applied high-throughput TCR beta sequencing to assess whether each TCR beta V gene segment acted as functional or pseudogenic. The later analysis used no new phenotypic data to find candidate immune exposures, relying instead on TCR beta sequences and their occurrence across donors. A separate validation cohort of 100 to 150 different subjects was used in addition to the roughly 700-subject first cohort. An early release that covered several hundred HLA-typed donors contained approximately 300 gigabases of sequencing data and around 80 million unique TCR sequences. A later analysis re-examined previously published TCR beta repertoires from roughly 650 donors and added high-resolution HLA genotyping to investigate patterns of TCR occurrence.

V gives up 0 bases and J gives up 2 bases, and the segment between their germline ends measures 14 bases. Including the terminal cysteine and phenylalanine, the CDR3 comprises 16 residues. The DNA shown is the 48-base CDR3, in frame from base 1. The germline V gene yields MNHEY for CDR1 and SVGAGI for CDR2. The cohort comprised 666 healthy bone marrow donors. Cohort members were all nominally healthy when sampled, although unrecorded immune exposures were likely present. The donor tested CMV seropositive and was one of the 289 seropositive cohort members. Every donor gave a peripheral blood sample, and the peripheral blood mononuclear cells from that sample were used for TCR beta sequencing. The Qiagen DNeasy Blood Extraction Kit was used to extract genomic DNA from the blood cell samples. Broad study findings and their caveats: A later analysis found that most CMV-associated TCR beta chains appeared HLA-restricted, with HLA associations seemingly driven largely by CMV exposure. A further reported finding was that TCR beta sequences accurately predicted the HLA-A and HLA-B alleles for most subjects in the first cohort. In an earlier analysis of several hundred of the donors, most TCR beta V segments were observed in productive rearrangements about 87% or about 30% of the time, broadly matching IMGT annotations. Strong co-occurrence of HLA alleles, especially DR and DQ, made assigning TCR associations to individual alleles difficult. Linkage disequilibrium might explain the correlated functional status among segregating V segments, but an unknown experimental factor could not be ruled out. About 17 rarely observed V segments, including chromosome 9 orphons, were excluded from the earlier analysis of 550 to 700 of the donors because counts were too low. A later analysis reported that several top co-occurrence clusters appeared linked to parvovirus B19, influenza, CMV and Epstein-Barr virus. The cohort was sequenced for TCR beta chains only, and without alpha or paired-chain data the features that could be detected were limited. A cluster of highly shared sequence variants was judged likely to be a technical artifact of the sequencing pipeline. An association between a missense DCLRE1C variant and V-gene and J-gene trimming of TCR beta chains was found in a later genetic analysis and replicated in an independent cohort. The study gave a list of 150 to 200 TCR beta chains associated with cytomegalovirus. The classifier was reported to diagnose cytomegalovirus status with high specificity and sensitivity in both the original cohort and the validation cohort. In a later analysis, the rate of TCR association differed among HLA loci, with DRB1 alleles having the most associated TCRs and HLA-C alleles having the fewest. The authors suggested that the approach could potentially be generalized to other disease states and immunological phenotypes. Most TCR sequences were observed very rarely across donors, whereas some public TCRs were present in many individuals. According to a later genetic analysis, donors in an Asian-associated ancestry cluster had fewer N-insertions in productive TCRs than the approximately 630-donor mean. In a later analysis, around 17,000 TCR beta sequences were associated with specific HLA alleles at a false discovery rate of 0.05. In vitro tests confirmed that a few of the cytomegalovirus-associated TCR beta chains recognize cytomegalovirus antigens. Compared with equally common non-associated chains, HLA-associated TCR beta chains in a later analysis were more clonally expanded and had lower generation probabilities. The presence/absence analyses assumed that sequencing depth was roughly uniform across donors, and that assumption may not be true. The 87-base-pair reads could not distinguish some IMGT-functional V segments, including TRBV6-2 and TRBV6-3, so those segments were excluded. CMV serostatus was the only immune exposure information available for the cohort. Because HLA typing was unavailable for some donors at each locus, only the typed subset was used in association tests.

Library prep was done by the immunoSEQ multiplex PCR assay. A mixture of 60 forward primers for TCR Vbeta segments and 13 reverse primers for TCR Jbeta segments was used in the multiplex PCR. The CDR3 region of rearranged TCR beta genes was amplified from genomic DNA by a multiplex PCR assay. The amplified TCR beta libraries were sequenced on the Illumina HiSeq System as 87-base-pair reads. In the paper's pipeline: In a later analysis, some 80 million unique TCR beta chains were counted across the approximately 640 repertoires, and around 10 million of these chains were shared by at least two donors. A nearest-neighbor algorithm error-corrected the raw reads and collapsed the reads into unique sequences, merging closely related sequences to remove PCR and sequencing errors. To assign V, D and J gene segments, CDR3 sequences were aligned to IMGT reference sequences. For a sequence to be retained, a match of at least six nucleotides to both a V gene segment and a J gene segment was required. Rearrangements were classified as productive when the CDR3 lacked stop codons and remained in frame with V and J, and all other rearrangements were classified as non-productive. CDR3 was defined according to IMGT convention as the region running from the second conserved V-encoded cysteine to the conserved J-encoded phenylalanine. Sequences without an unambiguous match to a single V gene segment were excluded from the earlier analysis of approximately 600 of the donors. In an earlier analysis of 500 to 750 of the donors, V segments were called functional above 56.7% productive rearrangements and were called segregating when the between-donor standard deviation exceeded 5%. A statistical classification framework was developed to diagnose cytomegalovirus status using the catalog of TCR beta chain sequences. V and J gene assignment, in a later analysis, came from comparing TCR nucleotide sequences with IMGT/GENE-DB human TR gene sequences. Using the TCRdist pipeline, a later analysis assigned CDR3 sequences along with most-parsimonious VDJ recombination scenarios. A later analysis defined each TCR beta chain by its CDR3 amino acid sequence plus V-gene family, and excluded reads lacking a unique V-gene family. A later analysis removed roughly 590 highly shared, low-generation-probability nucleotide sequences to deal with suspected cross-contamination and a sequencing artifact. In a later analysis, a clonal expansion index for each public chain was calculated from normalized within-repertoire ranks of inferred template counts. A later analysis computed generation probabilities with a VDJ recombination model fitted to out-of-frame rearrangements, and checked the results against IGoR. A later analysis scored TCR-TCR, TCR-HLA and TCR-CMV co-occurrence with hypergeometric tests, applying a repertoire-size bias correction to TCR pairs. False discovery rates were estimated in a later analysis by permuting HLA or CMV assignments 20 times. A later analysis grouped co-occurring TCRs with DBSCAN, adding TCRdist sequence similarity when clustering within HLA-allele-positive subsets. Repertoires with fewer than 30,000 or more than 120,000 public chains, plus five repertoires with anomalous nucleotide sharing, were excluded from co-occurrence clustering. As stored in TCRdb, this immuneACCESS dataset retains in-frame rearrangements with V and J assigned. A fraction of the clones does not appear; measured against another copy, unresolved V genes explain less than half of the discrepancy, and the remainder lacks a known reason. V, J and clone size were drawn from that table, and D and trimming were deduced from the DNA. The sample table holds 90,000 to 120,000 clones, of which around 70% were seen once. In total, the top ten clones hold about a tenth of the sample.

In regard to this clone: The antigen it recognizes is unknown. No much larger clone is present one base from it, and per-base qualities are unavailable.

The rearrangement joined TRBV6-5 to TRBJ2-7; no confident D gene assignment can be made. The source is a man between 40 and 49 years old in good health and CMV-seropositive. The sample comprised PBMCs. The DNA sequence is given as TGTGCCAGCAGTTACTCCCTCGACTCCCTCCCCTACGAGCAGTACTTC. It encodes CASSYSLDSLPYEQYF.